These 27 T cell receptor beta chains were all obtained from the same sample, sequenced in a study of blood T cells in healthy people across ages. A second PCR of roughly 7 to 11 cycles used a sample-barcoded 5' primer and a J-beta primer mix. TCRdb redid the calling of the 5' RACE reads with MiXCR, one entry per CDR3 protein. The sample holds more than 750,000 distinct CDR3 sequences, 25% to 30% seen once. The same sample was also studied in work on T cells of mothers and their children.

The sequencing input was blood. The receptors originated from a middle-aged woman in good health.

In the case of this clonotype: A much larger clonotype is one base distant, so this may be a read error. The chain uses TRBV20-1 and TRBJ2-7, with a tentative D call TRBD2 (5 bases). This CDR3 comprises 13 residues. Trimming pared 3 bases from V and 2 bases from J, leaving 11 bases between. CDR1 is DFQATT, CDR2 SNEGSKA, per germline (reference sequence). The chain's CDR3 is CSARVLGAYEQYF. The DNA of the CDR3 is TGCAGTGCTAGGGTGCTCGGGGCCTACGAGCAGTACTTC.

A few counts support this clonotype. The rearrangement links TRBV18 to TRBJ2-3, with a tentative D call TRBD2 (5 bases). Trimming removed 7 bases from V and 6 bases from J, with 17 bases in between. The germline V gene encodes CDR1 KGHSH and CDR2 LQKENI. This CDR3 spans 14 amino acids. The CDR3 spells CASCGSGRSDTQYF. In DNA form, the CDR3 reads TGTGCCAGCTGCGGGTCCGGAAGGAGTGATACGCAGTATTTT. Filled out from reference TRBV18 and TRBJ2-3, the complete variable domain reads NAGVMQNPRHLVRRRGQEARLRCSPMKGHSHVYWYRQLPEEGLKFMVYLQKENIIDESGMPKERFSAEFPKEGPSILRIQQVVRGDSAAYFCASCGSGRSDTQYFGPGTRLTVL.

The chain recombines TRBV7-3 with TRBJ2-3; D gene ambiguous. Germline values: CDR1 SGHTA, CDR2 FQGTGA. Trimming shortened V by 4 bases and J by 10 bases, and 12 bases separated the two germline ends. The CDR3 has 12 amino acids. The CDR3 bases are TGTGCCAGCAGCTCCAGTGCGGATGCGCAGTATTTT. Encoded protein: CASSSSADAQYF.

Details on this clonotype: Being one base from a much bigger clone, this may be a read error. V gene TRBV14 combines with J gene TRBJ1-2; no clear D gene. From germline, CDR1 is SGHDN and CDR2 FVKESK. This CDR3 comprises 13 residues. CDR3 DNA: TGTGCCAGCAGCCAAGAGACGGACTATGGCTGCACCTTC. It specifies CASSQETDYGCTF.

This clonotype appeared once. This may arise from a read error, as a much more abundant clone is one base away. This chain links TRBV14 with TRBJ2-5; 9 nucleotides match TRBD2. This CDR3 is 15 amino acids long. The germline V gene has CDR1 SGHDN and CDR2 FVKESK. The DNA for the CDR3 is TGTGCCCGCAGCCGGGTAGCGGGGGCTCAAGAGACCCAGTACTTC. Protein: CARSRVAGAQETQYF.

This chain links TRBV2 with TRBJ1-1; 7 positions agree with TRBD1. V was pared by 5 bases and J by 2 bases, with 5 bases of the junction left unmatched. The CDR3 is made up of 14 amino acids. Germline V gives CDR1 SNHLY, CDR2 FYNNEI. Written as DNA, the CDR3 is TGTGCCAGCAGTTCCCGGGACAGAAACACTGAAGCTTTCTTT. Encoded protein: CASSSRDRNTEAFF.

This chain links TRBV3-1 with TRBJ1-5; D is possibly TRBD1 (5 bases). Germline values: CDR1 LGHDT, CDR2 YNNKEL (reference sequence). The CDR3 spans 15 residues. V was trimmed by 0 bases and J by 7 bases, leaving 13 bases between them. CDR3 in DNA: TGTGCCAGCAGCCAAGATTCAGGGATACAACAGCCCCAGCATTTT. Translation gives CASSQDSGIQQPQHF.

Comment on this clonotype: This clone may be a read error of a much larger clone one base away. The CDR3 DNA is TGTGCCAGCAGTTACCCCGAACAGGGGAGCCACGAGCAGTACTTC. This gives the protein CASSYPEQGSHEQYF. This chain links TRBV6-6 with TRBJ2-7, with 7 bases matching TRBD1. With V trimmed by 2 bases and J by 5 bases, 9 bases remained unmatched. The CDR3 covers 15 residues. Germline CDR1 MNHNY, CDR2 SVGAGI (reference sequence).

In this sample, this clonotype turned up a few times. V and J are TRBV2 and TRBJ1-5; D remains ambiguous. The V end lost 3 bases, the J end lost 1 base, and 7 bases lay between the germline ends. Germline V gives CDR1 SNHLY, CDR2 FYNNEI. This CDR3 comprises 14 residues. Written as DNA, the CDR3 is TGTGCCAGCAGTGAGGAGAAGAGCAATCAGCCCCAGCATTTT. It translates to CASSEEKSNQPQHF.

The genes are TRBV7-2 and TRBJ1-2, with 11 bases lining up with TRBD1. V lost 5 bases, J lost 4 bases, and 9 bases stayed unmatched. Germline lookup yields CDR1 SGHTA and CDR2 FQGNSA. The CDR3 has 16 residues. The CDR3 coding sequence is TGTGCCAGCAGCCGAACCCGGGACAGGGGGTTCTATGGCTACACCTTC. It translates to CASSRTRDRGFYGYTF.

This clonotype was seen only a few times. The chain has TRBV7-9 and TRBJ1-2; tentative D call: TRBD1 (5 bases). The CDR3 runs 13 residues. The ends were cut back, 8 bases at V and 7 bases at J, with 17 bases in the middle. Germline V gives CDR1 SEHNR, CDR2 FQNEAQ (reference sequence). CDR3 nucleotide sequence: TGTGCCAGCGGCCGGCAGGGACTCTCTGGCTACACCTTC. As protein: CASGRQGLSGYTF.

The chain links TRBV7-2 to TRBJ2-5; either TRBD1 or TRBD2 may supply D (5 bases each). The CDR3 length is 15 residues. CDR1 SGHTA and CDR2 FQGNSA come from the germline V gene. V was cut by 4 bases and J by 10 bases, with 22 bases left in between. CDR3 sequence reads: CASSSEGPIPDSQYF. CDR3 nucleotide sequence: TGTGCCAGCAGCTCCGAGGGACCTATACCAGATAGCCAGTACTTC.

This clonotype was seen many times. This chain joins TRBV27 and TRBJ2-1; tentatively, D is TRBD2 (5 bases). V was trimmed by 5 bases and J by 7 bases, leaving 12 bases between them. This CDR3 is built from 13 residues. Per the germline V gene, CDR1 is MNHEY and CDR2 is SMNVEV (reference sequence). The CDR3 loop reads CASSDRGFNEQFF. DNA of the CDR3: TGTGCCAGCAGTGACCGGGGATTTAATGAGCAGTTCTTC.

The CDR3 DNA reads TGTGCCAGCAGGCTAGGACTAGCGCAGGGGACCCAGTACTTC. Its protein product is CASRLGLAQGTQYF. The V call is TRBV12-3 or TRBV12-4, the J call TRBJ2-5; 9 nucleotides align to TRBD2. V lost 6 bases, J lost 7 bases, and 9 bases stayed unmatched. The CDR3 is 14 amino acids.

The rearrangement links TRBV4-1 to TRBJ1-1, with a tentative D call TRBD1 (5 bases). From germline, CDR1 is MGHRA and CDR2 YSYEKL. CDR3 length: 15 amino acids. Deletions cut 0 bases from V and 4 bases from J, with 12 bases between. CDR3 sequence (DNA): TGCGCCAGCAGCCAAGATCATTCCAGGGTCACTGAAGCTTTCTTT. Residues: CASSQDHSRVTEAFF.

The V gene is TRBV6-4, the J gene TRBJ1-2; 8 bases agree with TRBD1. J was trimmed by 1 base and V by 6 bases; bases with no gene match: 4. Looked up from germline, CDR1 is MRHNA and CDR2 is SNTAGT. This CDR3 is built from 14 residues. This CDR3 is CASRAQGGNYGYTF. The CDR3 nucleotides read TGTGCCAGCAGAGCACAGGGGGGTAACTATGGCTACACCTTC.

This clonotype was found a few times. The chain combines TRBV6-5 with TRBJ2-1, with D unresolved. CDR1 MNHEY and CDR2 SVGAGI come from the germline V gene. With 3 bases removed from V and 0 bases from J, the gap between germline ends came to 12 bases. The CDR3 is made up of 16 amino acids. The CDR3 DNA reads TGTGCCAGCAGTTATAAAACGGGTAGCTCCTACAATGAGCAGTTCTTC. Protein product: CASSYKTGSSYNEQFF.

This clonotype was picked up a small number of times. V and J are TRBV27 and TRBJ2-6; a weak D match, TRBD1 (5 bases). The CDR3 is 17 amino acids. The germline V and J ends were trimmed by 6 bases and 2 bases, with 17 bases remaining between them. Looked up from germline, CDR1 is MNHEY and CDR2 is SMNVEV (reference sequence). Here the CDR3 reads CASRPQDAKPGANVLTF. DNA for the CDR3: TGTGCCAGCAGACCACAGGACGCCAAGCCTGGGGCCAACGTCCTGACTTTC. Drawing the rest from reference TRBV27 and TRBJ2-6, the complete variable domain is EAQVTQNPRYLITVTGKKLTVTCSQNMNHEYMSWYRQDPGLGLRQIYYSMNVEVTDKGDVPEGYKVSRKEKRNFPLILESPSPNQTSLYFCASRPQDAKPGANVLTFGAGSRLTVL.

V usage is TRBV12-3 or TRBV12-4 and J usage is TRBJ2-4, with TRBD1 matching 9 bases. The better agreement between TRBJ2-7 and the DNA end casts doubt on the J call. This CDR3 is built from 13 residues. DNA for the CDR3: TGTGCCAGCAGAATCACAGGGGGCATCGAGCAGTACTTC. Translating it yields CASRITGGIEQYF.

The chain joins TRBV6-2 or TRBV6-3 to TRBJ2-3, with D possibly called TRBD1 or TRBD2 (5 bases each). V was cut by 5 bases and J by 4 bases, with 13 bases left in between. Germline V CDR1 and CDR2: MNHEY, SVGEGT. There are 14 residues in the CDR3. CDR3 nucleotide sequence: TGTGCCAGCAGTAGATACCCGGGACCAGATACGCAGTATTTT. This encodes CASSRYPGPDTQYF.

This clonotype was observed a few times. The chain joins TRBV20-1 to TRBJ2-1, with D tentatively TRBD1 (6 bases). The CDR3 loop spans 13 amino acids. Germline V CDR1 and CDR2: DFQATT, SNEGSKA (reference sequence). With 6 bases removed from V and 2 bases from J, the gap between germline ends came to 11 bases. CDR3: CSASQGTYNEQFF. CDR3 bases: TGCAGTGCCTCACAGGGAACCTACAATGAGCAGTTCTTC.

This clonotype was counted between two and nine times. The CDR3 DNA reads as TGTGCCAGCAGTTTATTCCATCTAAACACTGAAGCTTTCTTT. Protein sequence: CASSLFHLNTEAFF. J is TRBJ1-1 and V is TRBV28; D call uncertain. CDR1 and CDR2 (germline): MDHEN, SYDVKM. CDR3 length: 14 amino acids. The V and J ends lost 1 base and 2 bases respectively, with 8 bases between them.

This clonotype has a handful of counts. The chain uses TRBV10-3 and TRBJ1-1; D not resolved. CDR1 and CDR2 (germline): ENHRY, SYGVKD. The V gene lost 0 bases and the J gene lost 8 bases, with 4 bases spanning the gap. This CDR3 has 11 residues. The CDR3 here is CAISESLEAFF. In DNA form, the CDR3 reads TGTGCCATCAGTGAGTCATTAGAAGCTTTCTTT.

J is TRBJ2-2 and V is TRBV5-1; D may be TRBD1 (6 bases). Germline CDR1 reads SGHRS; CDR2 reads YFSETQ. Trimming took off 6 bases at V and 1 base at J, with 16 bases between the two ends. The CDR3 contains 16 residues. Here the CDR3 DNA reads TGCGCCAGCACCGAGGACAGCATGAAGAACACCGGGGAGCTGTTTTTT. Translating gives CASTEDSMKNTGELFF. Combining the CDR3 with reference TRBV5-1 and TRBJ2-2 gives the whole variable domain KAGVTQTPRYLIKTRGQQVTLSCSPISGHRSVSWYQQTPGQGLQFLFEYFSETQRNKGNFPGRFSGRQFSNSRSEMNVSTLELGDSALYLCASTEDSMKNTGELFFGEGSRLTVL.

The J gene is TRBJ2-7, the V gene TRBV27, with 9 bases that match TRBD2. Germline values: CDR1 MNHEY, CDR2 SMNVEV (reference sequence). CDR3 size: 16 residues. J was trimmed by 7 bases and V by 4 bases; bases with no gene match: 14. CDR3 sequence reads: CASSSPRGGGYNEQYF. The CDR3 bases are TGTGCCAGCAGTTCCCCCCGCGGGGGGGGATACAATGAGCAGTACTTC.

This clonotype was detected a few times. This may come from a read error, since a much larger clone is one base off. V is TRBV20-1 and J is TRBJ2-1, with D hard to call. This CDR3 has 15 amino acids. Deletions cut 0 bases from V and 1 base from J, with 10 bases between. CDR1 and CDR2 from the germline V gene are DFQATT and SNEGSKA (reference sequence). The CDR3 loop is CSAREPVMSYNEQFF. CDR3 coding DNA: TGCAGTGCTAGAGAGCCAGTCATGTCCTACAATGAGCAGTTCTTC.

This clonotype was picked up many times. J is TRBJ2-3 and V is TRBV7-8, with 12 bases fitting TRBD2. J was trimmed by 4 bases and V by 6 bases; bases with no gene match: 2. Germline CDR1 and CDR2: SGHVS and FQNEAQ. This CDR3 has 14 amino acids. CDR3 sequence: CASRASGGADTQYF. DNA of the CDR3: TGTGCCAGCAGGGCTAGCGGGGGGGCAGATACGCAGTATTTT. Together with reference TRBV7-8 and TRBJ2-3, the CDR3 gives the full variable domain: GAGVSQSPRYKVAKRGQDVALRCDPISGHVSLFWYQQALGQGPEFLTYFQNEAQLDKSGLPSDRFFAERPEGSVSTLKIQRTQQEDSAVYLCASRASGGADTQYFGPGTRLTVL.